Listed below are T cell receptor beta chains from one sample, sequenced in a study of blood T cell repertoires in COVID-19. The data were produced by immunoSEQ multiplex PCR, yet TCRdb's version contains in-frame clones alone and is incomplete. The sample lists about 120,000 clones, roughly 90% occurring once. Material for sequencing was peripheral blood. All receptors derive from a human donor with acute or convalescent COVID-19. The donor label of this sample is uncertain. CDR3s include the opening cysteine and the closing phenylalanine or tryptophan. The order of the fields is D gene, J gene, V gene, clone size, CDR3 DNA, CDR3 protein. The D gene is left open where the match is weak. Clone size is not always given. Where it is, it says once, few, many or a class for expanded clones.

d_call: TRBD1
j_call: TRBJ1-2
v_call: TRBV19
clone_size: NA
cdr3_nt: TGTGCCAGTAGCCCGACAGGGTCCTATGGCTACACCTTC
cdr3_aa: CASSPTGSYGYTF

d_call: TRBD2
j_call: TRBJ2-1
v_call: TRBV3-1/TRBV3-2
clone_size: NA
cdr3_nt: TGTGCCAGCAGCCCCAGACTAGCGGGAGCCTACAATGAGCAGTTCTTC
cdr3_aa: CASSPRLAGAYNEQFF

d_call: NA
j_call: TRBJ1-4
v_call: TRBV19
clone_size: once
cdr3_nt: TGTGCCTCAAAGCGGCAGGCGGGAGCCGATAATGAAAAACTGTTTTTT
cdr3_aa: CASKRQAGADNEKLFF

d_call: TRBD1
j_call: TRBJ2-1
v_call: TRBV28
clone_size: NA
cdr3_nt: TGTGCCAGCAGTTCACAGGGGCGAGACTACAATGAGCAGTTCTTC
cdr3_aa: CASSSQGRDYNEQFF

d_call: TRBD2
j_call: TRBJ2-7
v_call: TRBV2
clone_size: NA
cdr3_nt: TGTGCCAGCTATGGACTAGCGGGAGGTATACAGGTCTACGAGCAGTACTTC
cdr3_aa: CASYGLAGGIQVYEQYF

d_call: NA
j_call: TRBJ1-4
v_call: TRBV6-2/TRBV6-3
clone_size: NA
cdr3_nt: TGTGCCAGCAGTTACTTCGGGGCAACTAATGAAAAACTGTTTTTT
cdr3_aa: CASSYFGATNEKLFF

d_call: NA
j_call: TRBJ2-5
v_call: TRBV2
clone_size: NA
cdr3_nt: TGTGCCAGCAGTGCCGGGGAGACCCAGTACTTC
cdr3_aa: CASSAGETQYF

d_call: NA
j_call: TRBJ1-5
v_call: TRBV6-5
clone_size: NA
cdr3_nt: TGTGCCAGCAGTTACTCGAGTGGTAGCAATCAGCCCCAGCATTTT
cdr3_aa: CASSYSSGSNQPQHF

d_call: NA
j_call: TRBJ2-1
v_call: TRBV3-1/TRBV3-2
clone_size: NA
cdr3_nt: TGTGCCAGCAGCCAAGACCGGGGGAGCTCCTACAATGAGCAGTTCTTC
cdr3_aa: CASSQDRGSSYNEQFF

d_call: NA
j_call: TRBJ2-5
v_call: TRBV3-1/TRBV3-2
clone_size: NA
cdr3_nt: TGTGCCAGCAGCCAAGATGTTGGGACACCATCACAAGAGACCCAGTACTTC
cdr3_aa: CASSQDVGTPSQETQYF

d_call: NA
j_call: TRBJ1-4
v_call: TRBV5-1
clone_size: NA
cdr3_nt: TGCGCCAGCAGTTATTCGACAGAAACTAATGAAAAACTGTTTTTT
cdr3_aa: CASSYSTETNEKLFF

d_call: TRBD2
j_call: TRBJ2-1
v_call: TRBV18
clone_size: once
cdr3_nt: TGTGCCAGCTCACCGATAGCGGGAACCGACAATGAGCAGTTCTTC
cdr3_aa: CASSPIAGTDNEQFF

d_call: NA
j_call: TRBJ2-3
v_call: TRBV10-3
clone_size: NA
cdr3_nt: TGTGCCATCAGTGAGTCGGGGGAGGTCACAGATACGCAGTATTTT
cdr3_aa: CAISESGEVTDTQYF

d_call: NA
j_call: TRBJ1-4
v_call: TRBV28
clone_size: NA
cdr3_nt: TGTGCCAGCAGTCGTCCGGGGACAACTAATGAAAAACTGTTTTTT
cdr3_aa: CASSRPGTTNEKLFF

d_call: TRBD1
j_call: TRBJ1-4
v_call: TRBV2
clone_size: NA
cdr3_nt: TGTGCCAGCAGTCTGGGACAGGGGGCGGATGAAAAACTGTTTTTT
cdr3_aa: CASSLGQGADEKLFF

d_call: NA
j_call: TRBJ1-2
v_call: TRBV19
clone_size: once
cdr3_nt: TGTGCCAGCCGCCGAGACTATGGCTACACCTTC
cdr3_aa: CASRRDYGYTF

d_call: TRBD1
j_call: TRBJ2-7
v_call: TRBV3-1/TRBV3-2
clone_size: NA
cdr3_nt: TGTGCCAGCAGCCCGACAGGGATGGACTACGAGCAGTACTTC
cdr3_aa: CASSPTGMDYEQYF

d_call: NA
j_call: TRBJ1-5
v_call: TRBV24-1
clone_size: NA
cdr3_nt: TGTGCCACCAGTATGGGTGGGAGTCAGCCCCAGCATTTT
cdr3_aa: CATSMGGSQPQHF

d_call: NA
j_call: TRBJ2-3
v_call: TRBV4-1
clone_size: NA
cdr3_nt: TGCGCCAGCAGCCAAGGAGATTCGACAGGAACTAGCACAGATACGCAGTATTTT
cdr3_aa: CASSQGDSTGTSTDTQYF

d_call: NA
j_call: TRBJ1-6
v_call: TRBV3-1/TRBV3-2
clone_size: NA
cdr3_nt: TGTGCCAGCAGCCAGACAACCTATAATTCACCCCTCCACTTT
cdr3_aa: CASSQTTYNSPLHF

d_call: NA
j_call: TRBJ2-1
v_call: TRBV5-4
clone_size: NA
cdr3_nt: TGTGCCAGCAGCTTGGGGAGCAGTGAGCAGTTCTTC
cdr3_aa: CASSLGSSEQFF

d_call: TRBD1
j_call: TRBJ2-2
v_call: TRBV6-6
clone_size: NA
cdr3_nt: TGTGCCAGTTCGACAGGGGTCGCCGGGGAGCTGTTTTTT
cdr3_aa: CASSTGVAGELFF

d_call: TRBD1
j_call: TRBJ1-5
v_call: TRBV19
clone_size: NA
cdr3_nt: TGTGCCGCGGGACAGGTTCAGCCCCAGCATTTT
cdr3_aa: CAAGQVQPQHF

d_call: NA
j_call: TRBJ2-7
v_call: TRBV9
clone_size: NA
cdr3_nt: TGTGCCAGCAGCGTAAACGGGAACTACGAGCAGTACTTC
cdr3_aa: CASSVNGNYEQYF

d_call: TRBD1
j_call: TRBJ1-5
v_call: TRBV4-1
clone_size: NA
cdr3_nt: TGCGCCAGCAGTTCCGGACAGGGGGCCCACAATCAGCCCCAGCATTTT
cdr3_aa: CASSSGQGAHNQPQHF

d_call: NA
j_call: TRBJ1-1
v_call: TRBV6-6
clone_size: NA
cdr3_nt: TGTGCCAGCAGTCGAAGGGGTTCTACTGAAGCTTTCTTT
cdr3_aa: CASSRRGSTEAFF

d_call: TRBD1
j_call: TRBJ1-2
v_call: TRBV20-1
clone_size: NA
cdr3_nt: TGCAGTGCTAGTGACAGGGGGCTCGGCTACACCTTC
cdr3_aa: CSASDRGLGYTF

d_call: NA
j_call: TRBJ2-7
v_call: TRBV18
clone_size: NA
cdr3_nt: TGTGCCAGCTCACCCCCAAATAGACCCGGGGTCGGATACGAGCAGTACTTC
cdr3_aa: CASSPPNRPGVGYEQYF

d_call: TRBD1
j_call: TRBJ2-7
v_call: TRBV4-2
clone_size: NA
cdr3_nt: TGTGCCAGCCGACCTTTAGGGACAGAAGATTACGAGCAGTACTTC
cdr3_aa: CASRPLGTEDYEQYF

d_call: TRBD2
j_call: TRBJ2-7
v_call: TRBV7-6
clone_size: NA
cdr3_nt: TGTGCCAGCAGCGACGGGGGGGACTACGAGCAGTACTTC
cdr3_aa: CASSDGGDYEQYF

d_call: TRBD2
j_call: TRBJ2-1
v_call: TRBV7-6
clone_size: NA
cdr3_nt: TGTGCCAGCAGCTTAGGGCTAGCGGGAGTGCTGGACAATGAGCAGTTCTTC
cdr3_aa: CASSLGLAGVLDNEQFF

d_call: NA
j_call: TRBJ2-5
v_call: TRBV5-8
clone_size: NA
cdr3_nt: TGTGCCAGCAGTCCCGGGGTGAACCAAGAGACCCAGTACTTC
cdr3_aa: CASSPGVNQETQYF

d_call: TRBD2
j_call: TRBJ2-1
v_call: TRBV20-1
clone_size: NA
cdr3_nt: TGCAGTGCTAGTGTGCGGGAGGGTTACAATGAGCAGTTCTTC
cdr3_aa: CSASVREGYNEQFF

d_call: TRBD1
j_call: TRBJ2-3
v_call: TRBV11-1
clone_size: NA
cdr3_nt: TGTGCCAGCAGCTTCGGGACAGGGAAAGGTTCAGATACGCAGTATTTT
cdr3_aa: CASSFGTGKGSDTQYF

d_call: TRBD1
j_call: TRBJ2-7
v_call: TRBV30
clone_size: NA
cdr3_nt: TGTGCCTGGAGGGTGCAGGGGGCCTACGAGCAGTACTTC
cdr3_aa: CAWRVQGAYEQYF

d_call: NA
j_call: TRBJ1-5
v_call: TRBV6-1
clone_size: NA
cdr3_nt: TGTGCCACATCACAGGGTGCAGCTCAGCCCCAGCATTTT
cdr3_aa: CATSQGAAQPQHF

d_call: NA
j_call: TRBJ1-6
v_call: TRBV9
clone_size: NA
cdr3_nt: TGTGCCAGCAGCCCTACCGGGCCGGGAGACTATAATTCACCCCTCCACTTT
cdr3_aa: CASSPTGPGDYNSPLHF

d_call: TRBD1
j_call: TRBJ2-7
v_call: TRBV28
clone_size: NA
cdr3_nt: TGTGCCAGCAGGTCAGGGGGCGGCTACGAGCAGTACTTC
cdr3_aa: CASRSGGGYEQYF

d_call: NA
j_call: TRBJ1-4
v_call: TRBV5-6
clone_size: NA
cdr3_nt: TGTGCCAGCAGCTCGGGAGTGAGTGGAGCAACTAATGAAAAACTGTTTTTT
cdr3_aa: CASSSGVSGATNEKLFF

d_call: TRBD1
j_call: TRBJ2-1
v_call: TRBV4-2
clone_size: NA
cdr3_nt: TGTGCCAGCAGCCAAGCGGGACAGGGGCGGTCCAATGAGCAGTTCTTC
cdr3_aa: CASSQAGQGRSNEQFF

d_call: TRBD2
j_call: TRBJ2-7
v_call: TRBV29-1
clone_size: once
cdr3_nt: TGCAGCGTTGAAAAGCGGGGGGGCCCCGGGGACGAGCAGTACTTC
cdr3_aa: CSVEKRGGPGDEQYF